The 14 T cell receptor beta chains in this list originate from one sample, sequenced in a study of cytomegalovirus exposure and HLA in healthy donors. The PCR had 60 Vbeta and 13 Jbeta primers. Measured with immunoSEQ multiplex PCR; TCRdb has only the in-frame clones, and not every one. The sample has 150,000 to 250,000 clones, 65% to 80% seen once. Sequencing was performed on PBMCs. The source is a woman aged 30 to 39 in good health and CMV-seropositive.

The genes are TRBV15 and TRBJ2-5, with TRBD1 identical over 8 bases. The CDR3 runs to 15 residues. The V gene end was trimmed by 0 bases and the J gene end by 4 bases; junction bases not matched to a gene: 4. Germline assignment: CDR1 LNHNV and CDR2 YYDKDF (reference sequence). The CDR3 spells CATSRDPDRVETQYF. CDR3 DNA: TGTGCCACCAGCAGAGATCCGGACAGGGTAGAGACCCAGTACTTC.

The V and J genes are TRBV30 and TRBJ1-4; D is perhaps TRBD1 (5 bases). Looked up from germline, CDR1 is GTSNPN and CDR2 is SVGIG (reference sequence). This CDR3 contains 14 residues. V shed 0 bases and J shed 6 bases, with 11 bases lying between them. In DNA, the CDR3 is TGTGCCTGGAGTGTGGGAGGAGGGGATGAAAAACTGTTTTTT. Amino acid sequence: CAWSVGGGDEKLFF.

This clone was seen only a few times. This chain links TRBV30 with TRBJ1-1; 9 bases agree with TRBD1. The CDR3 is 15 amino acids. Germline CDR1 GTSNPN, CDR2 SVGIG (reference sequence). Trimming cost V 1 base and J 0 bases; bases outside gene matches: 3. Written as DNA, the CDR3 is TGTGCCTGGAGTGCCCGACAGGGGGTGAACACTGAAGCTTTCTTT. Translation: CAWSARQGVNTEAFF.

The chain is built from TRBV11-3 and TRBJ2-3; no reliable D call. V was trimmed by 0 bases and J by 2 bases, leaving 15 bases between them. This CDR3 contains 17 residues. CDR1 SGHNT and CDR2 YENEEA come from the germline V gene. CDR3 nucleotides: TGTGCCAGCAGCTTAGATCTGGCAGGCCCTGACACAGATACGCAGTATTTT. Translated, it gives CASSLDLAGPDTDTQYF.

The CDR3: CASSLDRSAPQHF. CDR3 coding DNA: TGTGCCAGCTCACTGGACAGAAGTGCGCCCCAGCATTTT. The rearrangement joins TRBV18 to TRBJ1-5; tentative D call: TRBD1 (6 bases). The V and J ends lost 4 bases and 9 bases respectively, with 13 bases between them. This CDR3 has 13 residues. Germline values: CDR1 KGHSH, CDR2 LQKENI.

The CDR3 reads CASSQDAFRGFNQPQHF. As DNA, the CDR3 is TGCGCCAGCAGCCAAGACGCCTTCAGGGGGTTCAATCAGCCCCAGCATTTT. This chain joins TRBV4-3 and TRBJ1-5; 7 nucleotides match TRBD1. Germline loops: CDR1 LGHNA, CDR2 YSLEER. J was trimmed by 3 bases and V by 0 bases; bases with no gene match: 8. The CDR3 length is 17 residues.

The V gene is TRBV5-1, the J gene TRBJ2-3; 7 nucleotides agree with TRBD1. With 0 bases clipped from V and 2 bases from J, the junction kept 6 bases outside the gene matches. The CDR3 has 16 residues. In germline, CDR1 is SGHRS, CDR2 YFSETQ. The CDR3 region is CASSLEPGQLTDTQYF. The CDR3 nucleotides are TGCGCCAGCAGCTTGGAACCGGGACAGCTCACAGATACGCAGTATTTT.

The V and J genes are TRBV7-9 and TRBJ1-1; 10 bases match TRBD1. Looked up from germline, CDR1 is SEHNR and CDR2 is FQNEAQ (reference sequence). Trimming at V came to 3 bases and at J to 3 bases, leaving 1 base not matched to a gene. The CDR3 is 14 amino acids. In DNA form, the CDR3 reads TGTGCCAGCAGCTTCGGACAGGGGGACACTGAAGCTTTCTTT. Encoded protein: CASSFGQGDTEAFF. Full variable domain (outside the CDR3, taken from reference TRBV7-9 and TRBJ1-1): DTGVSQNPRHKITKRGQNVTFRCDPISEHNRLYWYRQTLGQGPEFLTYFQNEAQLEKSRLLSDRFSAERPKGSFSTLEIQRTEQGDSAMYLCASSFGQGDTEAFFGQGTRLTVV.

The chain is built from TRBV14 and TRBJ1-2; D remains ambiguous. This CDR3 has 17 amino acids. With 1 base removed from V and 3 bases from J, the gap between germline ends came to 18 bases. Per germline, CDR1 SGHDN and CDR2 FVKESK. Here the CDR3 reads CASSQAGVGPRDYGYTF. The CDR3 coding sequence is TGTGCCAGCAGCCAAGCCGGGGTGGGCCCTCGGGACTATGGCTACACCTTC. Looking up the rest from reference TRBV14 and TRBJ1-2 gives the full variable domain: EAGVTQFPSHSVIEKGQTVTLRCDPISGHDNLYWYRRVMGKEIKFLLHFVKESKQDESGMPNNRFLAERTGGTYSTLKVQPAELEDSGVYFCASSQAGVGPRDYGYTFGSGTRLTVV.

The rearrangement uses TRBV10-2 and TRBJ1-3; D may be TRBD1 (6 bases). The length of the CDR3 is 16 residues. Germline CDR1 reads WSHSY; CDR2 reads SAAADI. The germline V and J ends were trimmed by 3 bases and 5 bases, with 17 bases remaining between them. The CDR3 DNA sequence: TGCGCCAGCAGTGAAATGGGGGCAACCACACGAAACACCATATATTTT. Amino acid sequence: CASSEMGATTRNTIYF.

The chain carries TRBV2 and TRBJ2-3, with TRBD1 matching 7 bases. This CDR3 is 12 amino acids long. Germline-derived CDR1 and CDR2 are SNHLY and FYNNEI. V lost 6 bases, J lost 4 bases, and 1 base stayed unmatched. The CDR3 bases are TGTGCCAGCAGGGGACAGCCAGATACGCAGTATTTT. This gives the protein CASRGQPDTQYF.

This chain uses TRBV2 with TRBJ2-7, with D tentatively TRBD2 (6 bases). The germline V gene has CDR1 SNHLY and CDR2 FYNNEI. V was shortened by 10 bases and J by 2 bases, with 21 bases between the two germline ends. This CDR3 comprises 15 residues. The CDR3 DNA reads as TGTGCCACCATCGGAGGGCGCAGATCCACCTACGAGCAGTACTTC. It specifies CATIGGRRSTYEQYF.

J is TRBJ2-2 and V is TRBV4-1; 10 bases map to TRBD2. The CDR3 is 16 residues long. V trimming: 1 base; J trimming: 7 bases; junction bases outside the gene matches: 6. From germline, CDR1 is MGHRA and CDR2 YSYEKL. CDR3 residues: CASSQVPSGGLGELFF. The CDR3, as DNA: TGCGCCAGCAGCCAAGTCCCTAGCGGGGGCCTCGGGGAGCTGTTTTTT.

This chain uses TRBV4-3 with TRBJ2-1, with TRBD2 matching over 11 bases. CDR1 and CDR2 from the germline V gene are LGHNA and YSLEER. The ends lost 0 bases at V and 6 bases at J; junction bases unmatched: 4. The CDR3 is 16 amino acids. The chain's CDR3 is CASSQDWLAGGNEQFF. The CDR3 DNA follows: TGCGCCAGCAGCCAAGATTGGCTAGCGGGAGGCAATGAGCAGTTCTTC.